This T cell receptor beta chain was obtained from a study of identical twins. General study results and limits: Cord blood's abundant beta clonotypes had fewer insertions, unlike memory repertoires. Models, which agreed with sharing between unrelated individuals, nonetheless underestimated the out-of-frame TCR alpha sharing seen in monozygotic twins. It was possible that invariant MAIT and iNKT cells partly confounded the zero-insertion analyses.

With 4 bases removed from V and 5 bases from J, the gap between germline ends came to 11 bases. The CDR3 covers 13 residues. Per germline, CDR1 SNHLY and CDR2 FYNNEI. There are a few counts of this clonotype. The antigen remains undetermined. TCRdb reprocessed the 5' RACE reads via MiXCR and lists one record per CDR3 protein. The data show 1,800,000 or so distinct CDR3 sequences, under 35% seen once. The source is a newborn girl in good health. V is TRBV2 and J is TRBJ2-5; D gene ambiguous. The sample taken for sequencing was cord blood. The CDR3 is CASSVISGETQYF. In DNA form, the CDR3 reads TGTGCCAGCAGTGTCATAAGTGGGGAGACCCAGTACTTC.